The present TCR beta chain was sequenced within a study of T-cell memory formation after mild COVID-19. Trimming at V came to 8 bases and at J to 7 bases, leaving 8 bases not matched to a gene. The CDR3 totals 12 residues. CDR1 and CDR2 (germline): ENHRY, SYGVKD. With constant-segment primers, 5'RACE yielded cDNA libraries of TCR alpha and TCR beta that carried sample barcodes and UMIs. MiXCR, run by TCRdb on the 5' RACE reads, gives a single entry per CDR3 protein. In the table there are about 260,000 distinct CDR3 sequences, over 15% of which are singletons. The source is a man aged 18 to 35 who had mild COVID-19 (a few samples of this study predate the infection). Cell type and time point are not known. The V gene is TRBV10-3, the J gene TRBJ2-7; 7 bases fit TRBD1. The sample was PBMCs or a T cell subset sorted from them (not recorded which). As DNA, the CDR3 is TGTGCCATCTCAACAGGGGCGGCGGAGCAGTACTTC. Translating gives CAISTGAAEQYF.